This TCR beta chain emerged from a study of Graves' ophthalmopathy and Graves' hyperthyroidism. Study-level findings and limits: Most clonotypes expanded in thyroid above 0.001 frequency were present in blood too. Separation of ophthalmopathy from stable hyperthyroidism was achieved by a 13-signature model, at about 89% sensitivity and approximately 84% specificity.

Investigators amplified TCR beta CDR3 regions from RNA transcripts. After a first-round RT-PCR with HTBI primers, a second-round multiplex PCR was run. TCRdb redid the calling of the multiplex PCR reads with MiXCR, one entry per CDR3 protein. The sample includes approximately 1.2 million distinct CDR3 sequences, around a third of them seen just once. This clonotype was detected ten times or more. Its antigen is currently unknown. This CDR3 region has 14 residues. V lost 10 bases to trimming and J lost 0 bases, with 13 bases between them. In germline, CDR1 is SEHNR, CDR2 FQNEAQ (reference sequence). The origin of this receptor is an adult man with Graves' hyperthyroidism. The chain is built from TRBV7-9 and TRBJ1-5; the D gene is possibly TRBD1 (5 bases). Source material: peripheral blood or thyroid tissue (not recorded which). The CDR3 nucleotides read TGTGCCACCACTCGAGGGGATAGCAATCAGCCCCAGCATTTT. This gives the protein CATTRGDSNQPQHF.